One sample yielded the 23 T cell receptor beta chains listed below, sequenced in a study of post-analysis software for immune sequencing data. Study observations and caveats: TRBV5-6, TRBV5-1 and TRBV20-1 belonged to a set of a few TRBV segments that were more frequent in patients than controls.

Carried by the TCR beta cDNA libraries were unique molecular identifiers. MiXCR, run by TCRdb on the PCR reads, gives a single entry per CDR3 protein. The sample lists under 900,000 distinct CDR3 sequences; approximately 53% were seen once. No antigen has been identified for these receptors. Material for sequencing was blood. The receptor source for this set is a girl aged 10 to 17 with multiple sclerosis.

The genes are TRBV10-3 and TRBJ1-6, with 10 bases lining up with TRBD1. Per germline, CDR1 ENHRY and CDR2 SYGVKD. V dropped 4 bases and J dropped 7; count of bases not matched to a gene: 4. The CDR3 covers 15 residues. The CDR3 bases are TGTGCCATCAGTGCCTGGACAGGGGGAAATTCACCCCTCCACTTT. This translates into CAISAWTGGNSPLHF.

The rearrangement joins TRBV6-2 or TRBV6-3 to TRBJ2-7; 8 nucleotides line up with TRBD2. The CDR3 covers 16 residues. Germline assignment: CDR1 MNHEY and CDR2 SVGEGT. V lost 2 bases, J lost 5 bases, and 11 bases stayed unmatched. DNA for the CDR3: TGTGCCAGCAGTTACCGAACTAGCGGTACCAGGGACGAGCAGTACTTC. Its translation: CASSYRTSGTRDEQYF.

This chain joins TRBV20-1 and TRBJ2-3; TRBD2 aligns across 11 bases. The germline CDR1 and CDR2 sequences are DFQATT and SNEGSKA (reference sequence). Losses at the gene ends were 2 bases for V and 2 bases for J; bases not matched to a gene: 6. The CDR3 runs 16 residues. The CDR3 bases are TGCAGTGCTAGACATCCGACTAGCGGGATCACAGATACGCAGTATTTT. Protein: CSARHPTSGITDTQYF.

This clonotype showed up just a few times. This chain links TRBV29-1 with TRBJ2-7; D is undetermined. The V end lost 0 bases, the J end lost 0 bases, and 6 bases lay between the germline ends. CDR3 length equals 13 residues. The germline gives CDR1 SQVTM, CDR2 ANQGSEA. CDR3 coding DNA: TGCAGCGTTGAAGAGGGCAACTCCTACGAGCAGTACTTC. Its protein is CSVEEGNSYEQYF.

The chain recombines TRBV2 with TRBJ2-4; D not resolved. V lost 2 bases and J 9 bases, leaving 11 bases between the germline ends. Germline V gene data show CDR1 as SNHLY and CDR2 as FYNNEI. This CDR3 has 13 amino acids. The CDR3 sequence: CASSESLPFIQYF. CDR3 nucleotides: TGTGCCAGCAGTGAAAGTCTTCCATTCATTCAGTACTTC.

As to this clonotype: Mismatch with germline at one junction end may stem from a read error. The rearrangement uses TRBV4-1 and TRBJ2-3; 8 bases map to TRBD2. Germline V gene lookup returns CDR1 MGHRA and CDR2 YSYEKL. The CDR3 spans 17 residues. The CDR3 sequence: CASSLRAAGGSTDAQYF. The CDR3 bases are TGCGCCAGCAGCCTCCGAGCCGCGGGAGGTAGCACAGATGCGCAGTATTTT.

CDR3 bases: TGCAGCTTCGAACACCTAGCGGGGGGTAGCAATGAGCAGTTCTTC. As protein: CSFEHLAGGSNEQFF. The V and J genes are TRBV29-1 and TRBJ2-1; 11 nucleotides align to TRBD2. J lost 6 bases, V lost 8 bases, and 12 bases had no gene match. Germline V gene data show CDR1 as SQVTM and CDR2 as ANQGSEA. This CDR3 region has 15 residues.

As DNA, the CDR3 is TGTGCCAGCCAACGGGGCCTCGAGCAGTACTTC. It yields the protein CASQRGLEQYF. The J gene is TRBJ2-7, the V gene TRBV6-5, with D perhaps being TRBD1 or TRBD2 (5 bases each). The CDR3 totals 11 residues. Germline-derived CDR1 and CDR2 are MNHEY and SVGAGI. V was clipped by 8 bases and J by 6 bases, with 11 bases between them.

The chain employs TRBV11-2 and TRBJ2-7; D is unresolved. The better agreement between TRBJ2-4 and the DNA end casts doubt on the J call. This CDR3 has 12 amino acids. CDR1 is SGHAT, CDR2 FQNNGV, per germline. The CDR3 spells CASSLQTDIQYF. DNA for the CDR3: TGTGCCAGCAGCCTACAGACGGACATTCAGTACTTC.

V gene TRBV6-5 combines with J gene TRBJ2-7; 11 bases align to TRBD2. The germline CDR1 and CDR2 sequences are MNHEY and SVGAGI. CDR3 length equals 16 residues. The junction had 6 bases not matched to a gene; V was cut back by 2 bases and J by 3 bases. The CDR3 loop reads CASSYPLAGGLYEQYF. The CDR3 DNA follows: TGTGCCAGCAGTTACCCCCTAGCGGGGGGCCTCTACGAGCAGTACTTC.

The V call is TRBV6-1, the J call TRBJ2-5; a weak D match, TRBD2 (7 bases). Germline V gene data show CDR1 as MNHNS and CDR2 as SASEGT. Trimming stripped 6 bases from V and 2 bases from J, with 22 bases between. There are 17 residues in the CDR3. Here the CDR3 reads CASSSAGRGGPQETQYF. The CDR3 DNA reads TGTGCCAGCAGCTCCGCCGGTAGGGGGGGGCCTCAAGAGACCCAGTACTTC.

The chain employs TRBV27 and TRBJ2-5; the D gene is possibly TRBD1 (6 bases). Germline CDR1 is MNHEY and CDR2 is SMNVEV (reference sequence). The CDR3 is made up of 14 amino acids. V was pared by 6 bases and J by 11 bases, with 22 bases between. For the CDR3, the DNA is TGTGCCAGCAGGGGGGCCCTTAGTGCGAGGGAGCAGTACTTC. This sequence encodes CASRGALSAREQYF.

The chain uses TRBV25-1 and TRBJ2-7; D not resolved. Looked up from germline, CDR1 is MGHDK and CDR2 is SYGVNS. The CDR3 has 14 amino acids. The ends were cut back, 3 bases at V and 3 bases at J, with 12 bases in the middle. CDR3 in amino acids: CASSESPQFYEQYF. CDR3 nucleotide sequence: TGTGCCAGCAGTGAGTCGCCACAGTTCTACGAGCAGTACTTC.

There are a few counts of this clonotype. The CDR3, as DNA: TGTGCCATCAGTGACAGGGGGCGGAACTATGGCTACACCTTC. Protein sequence: CAISDRGRNYGYTF. This chain links TRBV10-3 with TRBJ1-2, with 8 bases lining up with TRBD1. J gave up 2 bases and V 3 bases, and 2 bases lay outside the gene matches. CDR3 size: 14 residues. From germline, CDR1 is ENHRY and CDR2 SYGVKD.

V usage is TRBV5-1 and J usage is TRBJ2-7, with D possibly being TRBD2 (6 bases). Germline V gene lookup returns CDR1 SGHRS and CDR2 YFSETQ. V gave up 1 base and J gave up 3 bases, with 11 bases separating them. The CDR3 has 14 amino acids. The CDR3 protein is CASSLRGLYYEQYF. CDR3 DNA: TGCGCCAGCAGCTTGAGGGGACTGTACTACGAGCAGTACTTC.

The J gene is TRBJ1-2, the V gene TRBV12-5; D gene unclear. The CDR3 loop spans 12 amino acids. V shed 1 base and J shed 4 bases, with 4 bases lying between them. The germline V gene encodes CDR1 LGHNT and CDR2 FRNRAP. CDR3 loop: CASGLGGYGYTF. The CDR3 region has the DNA TGTGCTAGTGGTTTGGGGGGCTATGGCTACACCTTC.

CDR3 coding DNA: TGTGCCACCAGCAGAGATAGTACATTCTATGGCTACACCTTC. This translates into CATSRDSTFYGYTF. This chain connects TRBV15 to TRBJ1-2; no definite D call. CDR3 length: 14 amino acids. Germline V gives CDR1 LNHNV, CDR2 YYDKDF (reference sequence). V dropped 0 bases and J dropped 4 bases, with 9 bases sitting between them.

This CDR3 reads CASGQGRNDYTF. The CDR3 bases are TGCGCCAGCGGACAGGGGCGAAATGACTACACCTTC. V is TRBV5-1 and J is TRBJ1-2, with 9 bases lining up with TRBD1. The trim removed 7 bases at V and 10 bases at J, leaving 8 bases unmatched. The CDR3 length is 12 residues. The germline gives CDR1 SGHRS, CDR2 YFSETQ.

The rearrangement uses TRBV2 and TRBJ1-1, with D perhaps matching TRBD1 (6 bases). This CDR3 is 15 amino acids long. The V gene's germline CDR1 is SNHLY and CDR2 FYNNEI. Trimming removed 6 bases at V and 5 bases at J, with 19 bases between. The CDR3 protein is CASRKLEGEGTEAFF. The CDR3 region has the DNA TGTGCCAGCAGAAAGCTAGAGGGGGAGGGGACTGAAGCTTTCTTT. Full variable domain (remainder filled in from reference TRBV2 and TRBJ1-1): EPEVTQTPSHQVTQMGQEVILRCVPISNHLYFYWYRQILGQKVEFLVSFYNNEISEKSEIFDDQFSVERPDGSNFTLKIRSTKLEDSAMYFCASRKLEGEGTEAFFGQGTRLTVV.

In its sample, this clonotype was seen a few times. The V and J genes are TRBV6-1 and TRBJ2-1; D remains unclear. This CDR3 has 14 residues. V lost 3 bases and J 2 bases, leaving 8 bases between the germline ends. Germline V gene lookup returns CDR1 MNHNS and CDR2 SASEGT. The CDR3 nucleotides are TGTGCCAGCAGTGACCTACTAACCTACAATGAGCAGTTCTTC. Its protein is CASSDLLTYNEQFF.

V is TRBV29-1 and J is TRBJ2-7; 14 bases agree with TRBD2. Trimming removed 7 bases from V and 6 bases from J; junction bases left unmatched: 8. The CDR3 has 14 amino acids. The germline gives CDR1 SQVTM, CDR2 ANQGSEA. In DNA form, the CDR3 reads TGCAGCGCCGGGACTAGCGGGAGATCGGCCGAGCAGTACTTC. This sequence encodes CSAGTSGRSAEQYF.

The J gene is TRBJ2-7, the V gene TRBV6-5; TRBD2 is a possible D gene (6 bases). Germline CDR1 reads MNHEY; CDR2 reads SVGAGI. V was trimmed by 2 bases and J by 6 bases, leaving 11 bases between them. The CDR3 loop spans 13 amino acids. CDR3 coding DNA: TGTGCCAGCAGTTACAGTCTGGGAGGCGAGCAGTACTTC. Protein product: CASSYSLGGEQYF.

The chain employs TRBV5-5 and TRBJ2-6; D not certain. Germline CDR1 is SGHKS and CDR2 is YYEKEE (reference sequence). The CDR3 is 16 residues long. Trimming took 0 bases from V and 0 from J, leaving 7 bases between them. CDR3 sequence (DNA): TGTGCCAGCAGCTTGGGCCCAAGCTCTGGGGCCAACGTCCTGACTTTC. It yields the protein CASSLGPSSGANVLTF. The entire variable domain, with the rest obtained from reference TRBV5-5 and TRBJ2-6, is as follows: DAGVTQSPTHLIKTRGQQVTLRCSPISGHKSVSWYQQVLGQGPQFIFQYYEKEERGRGNFPDRFSARQFPNYSSELNVNALLLGDSALYLCASSLGPSSGANVLTFGAGSRLTVL.